Listed below are T cell receptor beta chains from one sample, sequenced in a study of T cells after yellow fever vaccination. TCRdb redid the calling of the 5' RACE reads with MiXCR, one entry per CDR3 protein. The sample includes a few hundred thousand distinct CDR3 sequences, 4% to 5.5% of them seen just once. Sequencing used PBMCs, obtained 15 days after the yellow fever booster vaccination. All receptors derive from a man between 18 and 29 years old who received the YFV17D yellow fever vaccine. CDR3s include the opening cysteine and the closing phenylalanine or tryptophan. The D gene is left open where the match is weak. Rows give clone size only sometimes, using once, few, many, or a class for an expanded clone.

J gene | D gene | V gene | clone size | CDR3 DNA | CDR3 protein
TRBJ1-3 | TRBD1 | TRBV20-1 | many | TGCAGTGCTCCGGACAGGGTGGCTGGAAACACCATATATTTT | CSAPDRVAGNTIYF
TRBJ1-5 | - | TRBV4-1 | many | TGCGCCAGCAGCCAAGAAGGGGCGCGGGGACAGCCCCAGCATTTT | CASSQEGARGQPQHF
TRBJ2-6 | TRBD2 | TRBV6-5 | few | TGTGCCAGCAGTTGGGCGGGAGGTTCTGGGTCTGGGGCCAACGTCCTGACTTTC | CASSWAGGSGSGANVLTF
TRBJ2-1 | TRBD2 | TRBV7-6 | many | TGTGCCAGCAGCCCAACGACTAGCGGGGGCCGGGGGAATGAGCAGTTCTTC | CASSPTTSGGRGNEQFF
TRBJ2-5 | - | TRBV7-9 | few | TGTGCCAGCAGCCACCCGTGGGGGTGGGAGACCCAGTACTTC | CASSHPWGWETQYF
TRBJ2-1 | - | TRBV5-1 | many | TGCGCCAGCAGCTTGGAAGGGGGGAAAAGGCAGTTCTTC | CASSLEGGKRQFF
TRBJ2-1 | TRBD2 | TRBV12-3/TRBV12-4 | many | TGTGCCAGCAGGCACGGGGGGGCAGGGGCAATGTCGGAGCAGTTCTTC | CASRHGGAGAMSEQFF
TRBJ1-1 | TRBD1 | TRBV6-6 | few | TGTGCCAGCGGGGTTTTTATAGGGGGCGGATACAGGGCTTTCTTT | CASGVFIGGGYRAFF
TRBJ1-5 | - | TRBV9 | many | TGTGCCAGCAGCAAGGGGGAGGGAAACAATCAGCCCCAGCATTTT | CASSKGEGNNQPQHF
TRBJ1-5 | - | TRBV28 | many | TGTGCCAGCAGTGAGGGGAATCAGCCCCAGCATTTT | CASSEGNQPQHF
TRBJ1-2 | - | TRBV5-5 | - | TGTGCCTGCAGCTTCGGCCGCACCTCAGTCGGCTACACCTTC | CACSFGRTSVGYTF
TRBJ2-7 | - | TRBV4-1 | many | TGCGCCAGCAGCCAAGAAGGGTCGTCTCAGGCCTACGAGCAGTACTTC | CASSQEGSSQAYEQYF
TRBJ1-4 | - | TRBV20-1 | many | TGCAGTGCTAGTACAGGGCTGGATGAAAAACTGTTTTTT | CSASTGLDEKLFF
TRBJ1-1 | - | TRBV12-3/TRBV12-4 | - | TGTGCCAGCAGTCCACACCGACAATCGAACACTGAAGCTTTCTTT | CASSPHRQSNTEAFF
TRBJ1-1 | - | TRBV5-1 | many | TGCGCCAGCAGCTTGGATACGGGAAACACTGAAGCTTTCTTT | CASSLDTGNTEAFF
TRBJ1-2 | - | TRBV6-5 | - | TGTGCCAGCAGTTACTCGACTTTGGGATTGGACGGCTACACCTTC | CASSYSTLGLDGYTF
TRBJ2-3 | TRBD2 | TRBV3-1 | - | TGTGCCAGCAGTAGGACTAGCGGGGGTCGCACAGATACGCAGTATTTT | CASSRTSGGRTDTQYF
TRBJ2-1 | - | TRBV27 | few | TGTGCCAGCGTCGATGGGGGTTACAATGAGCAGTTCTTC | CASVDGGYNEQFF
TRBJ2-2 | - | TRBV12-2 | few | TGTGCAAGTCGCTTAGCGAGGTTGGAGTTTTCGAACACCGGGGAGCTGTTTTTT | CASRLARLEFSNTGELFF
TRBJ1-1 | - | TRBV3-1 | few | TGTGCCAGCAGCCCAGGGACATTGTCTGACACTGAAGCTTTCTTT | CASSPGTLSDTEAFF
TRBJ1-3 | - | TRBV15 | - | TGTGCCACCAGCAGTGGATCAGGGTCTGGAAACACCATATATTTT | CATSSGSGSGNTIYF
TRBJ2-2 | - | TRBV12-3/TRBV12-4 | many | TGTGCCAGCAGTTTTGGTAGGGTTACGAACACCGGGGAGCTGTTTTTT | CASSFGRVTNTGELFF
TRBJ2-3 | TRBD1 | TRBV7-2 | few | TGTGCCAGCAAACCGGGACAGTCCACAGATACGCAGTATTTT | CASKPGQSTDTQYF
TRBJ1-1 | - | TRBV7-6 | many | TGTGCCAGCAGCTTCCAAAGCAACACTGAAGCTTTCTTT | CASSFQSNTEAFF
TRBJ2-3 | TRBD2 | TRBV7-6 | many | TGTGCCAGCAGCCCCGGGACTAGCGGGGGCCTGCGGGGAGATACGCAGTATTTT | CASSPGTSGGLRGDTQYF
TRBJ1-1 | - | TRBV12-5 | many | TGTGCTAGTGCTCTGTCGGCCAACACTGAAGCTTTCTTT | CASALSANTEAFF